The T cell receptor (beta chain) described here comes from a study of patients and donors after allogeneic stem cell transplantation. At least ten counts were recorded for this clonotype. The junction differs from germline at one of its ends, possibly a read error. TCRdb called the RT-PCR reads again in MiXCR, with one record for every CDR3 protein. The sample includes about a million distinct CDR3 sequences, 18% seen only once; the top ten take 5% to 6.5%. In germline, CDR1 is SEHNR, CDR2 FQNEAQ (reference sequence). The CDR3 extends over 11 amino acids. Sequencing was done on a sample of blood, either unsorted or a sorted T cell fraction (not recorded which). The chain uses TRBV7-9 and TRBJ2-3; D may correspond to TRBD1 or TRBD2 (5 bases each). The receptor was derived from a human donor who was either an allogeneic HSCT recipient or a stem cell or donor lymphocyte infusion donor (not recorded which). It is not recorded whose cells these are; they may come from a transplant donor. The CDR3 here is CASTLLGAQYF. The CDR3 coding sequence is TGTGCCAGCACCTTACTAGGGGCGCAGTATTTT.